This T cell receptor (beta chain) was documented in a study of T-cell reconstitution after alpha-beta-depleted transplantation in children. Overall study findings and caveats: The main origin of T-cell counts and diversity one year after transplant was newly produced T cells.

The table lists this clonotype with many counts. What it binds is not known. Molecular barcoding with unique molecular identifiers was used for the TCRbeta library. TCRdb analysed the PCR reads with MiXCR anew, one entry per CDR3 protein. Altogether a few hundred thousand distinct CDR3 sequences are present, 20% to 30% being singletons, with the ten largest covering roughly 5%. V dropped 6 bases and J dropped 1 base, with 12 bases sitting between them. This CDR3 region has 14 residues. The clonotype was recovered from a female patient between 2 and 10 years old who had a stem cell transplant for congenital amegakaryocytic thrombocytopenia, so the T cells may come from the graft donor. The starting material was PBMCs, mostly from graft donor cells, obtained 360 days after TCRalphabeta/CD19-depleted stem cell transplant. The V call is TRBV12-3 or TRBV12-4, the J call TRBJ1-1; D is unclear. CDR3 protein: CASSWGERNTEAFF. The CDR3 DNA is TGTGCCAGCAGCTGGGGTGAGAGGAACACTGAAGCTTTCTTT.